This T cell receptor (beta chain) was sequenced for a study of blood T cell repertoires in COVID-19. Overall study context: Material from acute and convalescent COVID-19 was sourced from the United States, Italy and Spain. PBMCs, B-cell-depleted T cells, or T cells provided the cDNA or gDNA that made up the material.

Original analysis: Estimation of nucleated cell counts relied on the amplification of reference gene primers. Sequenced by immunoSEQ multiplex PCR; TCRdb stores in-frame clones only, minus some. That table supplies the V and J calls and clone size; D and trimming were determined from the DNA. Here the sample spans about 80,000 clones, approximately 76% being singletons. CDR1 is SQVTM, CDR2 ANQGSEA, per germline. With 4 bases clipped from V and 5 bases from J, the junction kept 12 bases outside the gene matches. This CDR3 contains 15 residues. Sequencing was performed on peripheral blood. This sequence originates from a man aged 70-80 years with active or convalescent COVID-19. The J gene is TRBJ2-5, the V gene TRBV29-1; TRBD1 aligns across 8 bases. The DNA for the CDR3 is TGCAGCGTTGGGCGGACAGGGACGATTGGGGAGACCCAGTACTTC. Encoded protein: CSVGRTGTIGETQYF.